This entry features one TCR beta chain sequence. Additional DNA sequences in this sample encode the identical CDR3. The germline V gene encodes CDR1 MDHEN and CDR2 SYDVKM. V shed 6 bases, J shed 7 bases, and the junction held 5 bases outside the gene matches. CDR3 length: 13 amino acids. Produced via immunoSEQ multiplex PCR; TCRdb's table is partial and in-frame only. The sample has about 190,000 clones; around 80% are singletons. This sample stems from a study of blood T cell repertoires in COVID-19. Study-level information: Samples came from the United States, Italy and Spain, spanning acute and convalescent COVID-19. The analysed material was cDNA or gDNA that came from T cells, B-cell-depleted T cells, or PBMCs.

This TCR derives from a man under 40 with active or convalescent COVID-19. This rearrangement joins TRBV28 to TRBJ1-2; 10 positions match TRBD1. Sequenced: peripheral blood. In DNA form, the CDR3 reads TGTGCCAGCAGACGGGACAGGGGTGGTGGCTACACCTTC. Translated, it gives CASRRDRGGGYTF.